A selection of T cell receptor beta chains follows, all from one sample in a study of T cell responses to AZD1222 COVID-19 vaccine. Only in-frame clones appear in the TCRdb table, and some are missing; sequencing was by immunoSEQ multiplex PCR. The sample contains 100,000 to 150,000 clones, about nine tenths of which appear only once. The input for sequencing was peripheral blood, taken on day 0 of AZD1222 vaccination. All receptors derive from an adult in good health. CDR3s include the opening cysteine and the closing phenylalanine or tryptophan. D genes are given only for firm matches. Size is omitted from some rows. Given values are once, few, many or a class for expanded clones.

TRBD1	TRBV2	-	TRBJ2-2	TGTGCCAGCGAACCGGGACAGCGTTCGAACACCGGGGAGCTGTTTTTT	CASEPGQRSNTGELFF
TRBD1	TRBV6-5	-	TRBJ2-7	TGTGCCGTGGGACAGTCCTCCTACGAGCAGTACTTC	CAVGQSSYEQYF
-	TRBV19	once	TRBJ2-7	TGTGCCAGTACCCTAGAAGCCGGTGCCTACGAGCAGTACTTC	CASTLEAGAYEQYF
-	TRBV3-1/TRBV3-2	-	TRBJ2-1	TGTGCCAGCAGCCATGAACGAGGGGCCTCCTACAATGAGCAGTTCTTC	CASSHERGASYNEQFF
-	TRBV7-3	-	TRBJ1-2	TGTGCCAGCAGCCGTGCCGGGGGCGATGGCTACACCTTC	CASSRAGGDGYTF
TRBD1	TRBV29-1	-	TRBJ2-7	TGCAGCGCCGCAGGGGGTGAGGGTTACGAGCAGTACTTC	CSAAGGEGYEQYF
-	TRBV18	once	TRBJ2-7	TGTGCCAGCTCACCACCGGGACTTAACTACGAGCAGTACTTC	CASSPPGLNYEQYF
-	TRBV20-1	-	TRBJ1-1	TGCAGTGCTAGTGTTCAGTCGTACGGGTTCTTT	CSASVQSYGFF
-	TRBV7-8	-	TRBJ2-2	TGTGCCAGCAGCTTAGTCGCCGGGCAAACTACGAACACCGGGGAGCTGTTTTTT	CASSLVAGQTTNTGELFF
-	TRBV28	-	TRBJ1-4	TGTGCCAGCAGTCCCTCTCTGACTAGAGAAAAACTGTTTTTT	CASSPSLTREKLFF
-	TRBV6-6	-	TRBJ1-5	TGTGCCAGCAGTTACTCGGATTGGGGGCCCCAGCATTTT	CASSYSDWGPQHF
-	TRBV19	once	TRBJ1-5	TGTGCCAGCTCCGAACAGGGAAGCAATCAGCCCCAGCATTTT	CASSEQGSNQPQHF
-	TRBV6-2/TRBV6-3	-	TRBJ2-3	TGTGCCAGCAGTTACATGGCTAGGGGTGGAGATACGCAGTATTTT	CASSYMARGGDTQYF